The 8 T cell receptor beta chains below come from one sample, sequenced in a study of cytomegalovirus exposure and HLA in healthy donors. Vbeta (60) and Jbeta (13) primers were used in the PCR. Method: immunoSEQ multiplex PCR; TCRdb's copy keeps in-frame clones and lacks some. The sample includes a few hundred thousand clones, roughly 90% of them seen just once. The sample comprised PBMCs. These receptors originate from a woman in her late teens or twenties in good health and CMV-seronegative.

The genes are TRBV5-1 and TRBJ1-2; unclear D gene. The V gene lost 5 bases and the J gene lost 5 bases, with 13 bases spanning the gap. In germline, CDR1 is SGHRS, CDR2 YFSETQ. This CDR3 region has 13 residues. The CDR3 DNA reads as TGCGCCAGCAGATACTCGGGAGAGTATGGCTACACCTTC. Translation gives CASRYSGEYGYTF.

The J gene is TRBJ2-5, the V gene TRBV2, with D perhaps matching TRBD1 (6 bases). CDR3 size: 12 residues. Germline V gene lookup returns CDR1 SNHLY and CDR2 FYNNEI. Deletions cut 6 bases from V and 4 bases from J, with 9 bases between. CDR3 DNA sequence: TGTGCCAGCAGGGGGGCCGGAGAGACCCAGTACTTC. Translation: CASRGAGETQYF.

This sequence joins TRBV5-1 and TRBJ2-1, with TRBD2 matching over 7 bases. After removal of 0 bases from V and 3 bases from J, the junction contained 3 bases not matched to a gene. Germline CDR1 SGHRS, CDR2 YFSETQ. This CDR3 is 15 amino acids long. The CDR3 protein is CASSLEAGNYNEQFF. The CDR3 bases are TGCGCCAGCAGCTTGGAAGCGGGGAACTACAATGAGCAGTTCTTC.

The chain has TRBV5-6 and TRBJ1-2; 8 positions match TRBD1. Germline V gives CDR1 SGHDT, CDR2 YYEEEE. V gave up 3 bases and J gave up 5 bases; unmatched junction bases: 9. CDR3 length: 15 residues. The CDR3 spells CASSSLIGTGYGYTF. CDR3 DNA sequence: TGTGCCAGCAGCTCTTTAATCGGGACAGGATATGGCTACACCTTC. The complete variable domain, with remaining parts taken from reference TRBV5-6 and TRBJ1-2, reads DAGVTQSPTHLIKTRGQQVTLRCSPKSGHDTVSWYQQALGQGPQFIFQYYEEEERQRGNFPDRFSGHQFPNYSSELNVNALLLGDSALYLCASSSLIGTGYGYTFGSGTRLTVV.

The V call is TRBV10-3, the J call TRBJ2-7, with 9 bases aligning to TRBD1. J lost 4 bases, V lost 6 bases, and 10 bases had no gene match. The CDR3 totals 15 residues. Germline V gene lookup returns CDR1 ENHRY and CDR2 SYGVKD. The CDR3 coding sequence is TGTGCCATCAGCCCTCCGGGACAGGGAACTTACGAGCAGTACTTC. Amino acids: CAISPPGQGTYEQYF.

The CDR3 reads CASSLDRDRGYYGYTF. CDR3 DNA: TGCGCCAGCAGCTTAGACCGGGACAGGGGATACTATGGCTACACCTTC. The rearrangement uses TRBV5-1 and TRBJ1-2; the match to TRBD1 covers 10 bases. Germline V gene sequence: CDR1 SGHRS, CDR2 YFSETQ. The CDR3 loop spans 16 amino acids. The trim removed 2 bases at V and 3 bases at J, leaving 7 bases unmatched.

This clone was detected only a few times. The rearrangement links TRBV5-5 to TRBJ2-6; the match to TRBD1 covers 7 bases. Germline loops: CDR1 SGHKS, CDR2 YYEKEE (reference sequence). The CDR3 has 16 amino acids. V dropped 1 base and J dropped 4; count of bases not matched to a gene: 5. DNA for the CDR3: TGTGCCAGCAGCTTGTCGACAGGGACCGGGGCCAACGTCCTGACTTTC. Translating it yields CASSLSTGTGANVLTF.

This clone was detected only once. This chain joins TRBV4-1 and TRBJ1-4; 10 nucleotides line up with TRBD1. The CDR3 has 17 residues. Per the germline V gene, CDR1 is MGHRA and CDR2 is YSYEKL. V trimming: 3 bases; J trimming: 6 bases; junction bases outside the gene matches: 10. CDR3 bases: TGCGCCAGCAGCCAGTCACGGATGGGGACAGGGGATGAAAAACTGTTTTTT. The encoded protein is CASSQSRMGTGDEKLFF.